This T cell receptor beta chain was sequenced for a study of cytomegalovirus exposure and HLA in healthy donors. Broader study findings: In a later analysis, at a false discovery rate of 0.05, under 20,000 TCR beta sequences were associated with HLA alleles. The authors excluded some V segments, including TRBV6-2 and TRBV6-3, as indistinguishable. According to a later analysis, donors in an Asian-associated ancestry cluster reportedly had fewer N-insertions than the roughly 670-donor mean.

The V end lost 0 bases, the J end lost 7 bases, and 9 bases lay between the germline ends. From germline, CDR1 is LGHNA and CDR2 YSLEER. This CDR3 contains 13 residues. PCR was performed using 60 Vbeta and 13 Jbeta primers. The repertoire was sequenced with immunoSEQ multiplex PCR; TCRdb's copy has only in-frame clones and lacks some. The sample has approximately 70,000 clones, approximately 70% seen once. All the people who gave samples were healthy bone marrow donors. For this clone: What it binds is unknown.

The specimen sequenced was PBMCs. This TCR derives from a male donor in good health and CMV-seropositive. The chain links TRBV4-3 to TRBJ2-5; possible D gene TRBD2, 7 bases. In DNA form, the CDR3 reads TGCGCCAGCAGCCAAGATCGGGGGGCGACCCAGTACTTC. Encoded protein: CASSQDRGATQYF.